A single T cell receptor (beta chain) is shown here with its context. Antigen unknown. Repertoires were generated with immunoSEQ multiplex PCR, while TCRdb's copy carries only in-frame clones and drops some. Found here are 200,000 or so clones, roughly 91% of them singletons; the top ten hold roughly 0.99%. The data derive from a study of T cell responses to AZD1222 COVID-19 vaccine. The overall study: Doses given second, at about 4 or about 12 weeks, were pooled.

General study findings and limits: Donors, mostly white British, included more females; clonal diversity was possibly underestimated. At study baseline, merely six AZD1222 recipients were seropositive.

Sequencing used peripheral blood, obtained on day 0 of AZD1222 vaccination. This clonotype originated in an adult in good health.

The CDR3 reads CASSYDPGLLTDTQYF. DNA for the CDR3: TGCGCCAGCAGCTACGATCCGGGACTACTCACAGATACGCAGTATTTT. V gene TRBV5-1 combines with J gene TRBJ2-3, with 7 bases aligning to TRBD2. Germline V lookup: CDR1 SGHRS, CDR2 YFSETQ. The CDR3 contains 16 residues. Unmatched junction bases numbered 9, after V lost 3 bases and J lost 2 bases.